The rows below give T cell receptor beta chains drawn from one sample of a study of T cells in Graves' hyperthyroidism and ophthalmopathy. TCRdb re-called the multiplex PCR reads with MiXCR, one entry per CDR3 protein. Of 700,000 or so distinct CDR3 sequences detected, about a sixth appear once; the ten largest clones hold 8.4%. Input material: blood. Receptors originate from a young man with Graves' hyperthyroidism. The CDR3 runs from the conserved cysteine through the conserved F or W. Fields, in order: CDR3 protein, V gene, D gene. The D gene is left open where the match is weak.

CDR3: CSARRAGISVGYYEQYF
V: TRBV20-1
D: TRBD2

CDR3: CASSSDTGLYTDTQYF
V: TRBV5-1
D: TRBD2

CDR3: CSARDPVGANVLTF
V: TRBV20-1
D: .

CDR3: CASSATGGYNEKLFF
V: TRBV2
D: TRBD1

CDR3: CASSFIRGGSYNEQFF
V: TRBV27
D: .

CDR3: CANGGDGNEQFF
V: TRBV28
D: TRBD2

CDR3: CASSFYGREGHEQYF
V: TRBV12-3/TRBV12-4
D: TRBD2

CDR3: CASTKGLAGLETQYF
V: TRBV28
D: TRBD2

CDR3: CSAEGSYEQYF
V: TRBV20-1
D: .

CDR3: CASSYSGASGATGELFF
V: TRBV6-5
D: TRBD2

CDR3: CASSKGLAENTGELFF
V: TRBV5-5
D: TRBD2